The 10 T cell receptor beta chains given below trace back to one sample, sequenced in a study of Ad26.COV2.S vaccination and SARS-CoV-2 variants. Clones were read by immunoSEQ multiplex PCR, and TCRdb kept only the in-frame ones, dropping some. This table holds 500,000 or so clones, roughly nine tenths found once. Treatment denoted: about 20 received Ad26.COV2.S at low or high dose, single or two shots; several received placebo; per-sample allocation not given. Each sample was drawn 63 days after the first injection (of vaccine or placebo). Sample: peripheral blood, taken in a trial of Ad26.COV2.S vaccine versus placebo. Receptors originate from a person aged 18-60 years who received the Ad26.COV2.S COVID-19 vaccine or a placebo.

The chain employs TRBV3-1 (or the pseudogene TRBV3-2) and TRBJ2-1, with D uncertain. This CDR3 comprises 15 residues. V was trimmed by 0 bases and J by 5 bases, leaving 11 bases between them. CDR1 and CDR2 (germline): LGHDT, YNNKEL (reference sequence). The CDR3 here is CASSQDLLANNEQFF. The DNA of the CDR3 is TGTGCCAGCAGCCAAGATCTTTTGGCCAACAATGAGCAGTTCTTC.

The gene calls are TRBV30 and TRBJ1-2, with no clear D. Per germline, CDR1 GTSNPN and CDR2 SVGIG (reference sequence). V lost 8 bases and J lost 14, with 21 bases in between. This CDR3 is 11 amino acids long. The CDR3 loop reads CALLLGPLNTF. The CDR3 DNA is TGTGCCCTCCTCCTAGGTCCTCTGAATACCTTC.

V gene TRBV10-3 combines with J gene TRBJ1-2; D unclear. From germline, CDR1 is ENHRY and CDR2 SYGVKD. V lost 8 bases to trimming and J lost 8 bases, with 12 bases between them. The CDR3 consists of 11 residues. In DNA form, the CDR3 reads TGTGCCATCTCATCGAGGGCGGGCTACACCTTC. Translating gives CAISSRAGYTF.

This chain uses TRBV6-5 with TRBJ1-4; no clear D. This CDR3 spans 11 amino acids. Trimming pared 4 bases from V and 13 bases from J, leaving 10 bases between. Germline V CDR1 and CDR2: MNHEY, SVGAGI. CDR3 residues: CASSLRRGLFF. CDR3 nucleotides: TGTGCCAGCAGTTTACGACGGGGACTGTTTTTT.

The V call is TRBV4-2, the J call TRBJ2-7, with 10 bases identical to TRBD2. Germline CDR1 reads LGHNA; CDR2 reads YNFKEQ. This CDR3 has 15 residues. Unmatched junction bases numbered 6, after V lost 3 bases and J lost 4 bases. The CDR3 is CASSQGSSGGYEQYF. The CDR3 nucleotides are TGTGCCAGCAGCCAGGGCTCTAGCGGGGGTTACGAGCAGTACTTC.

The chain is built from TRBV6-6 and TRBJ1-2; a possible D gene is TRBD1 (5 bases). The CDR3 consists of 11 residues. V lost 6 bases, J lost 7 bases, and 9 bases lay in between. CDR1 and CDR2 (germline): MNHNY, SVGAGI (reference sequence). CDR3 amino acids: CASRDGGGYTF. CDR3 bases: TGTGCCAGCAGGGATGGGGGTGGCTACACCTTC.

The genes are TRBV4-3 and TRBJ2-1; maybe TRBD1 (6 bases). This CDR3 has 19 residues. V was pared by 1 base and J by 8 bases, with 27 bases between. Germline CDR1 reads LGHNA; CDR2 reads YSLEER. The CDR3 nucleotides are TGCGCCAGCAGCCAAGGACAGGTTTTACTCCGGCCAGATCTCGATGAGCAGTTCTTC. Residues: CASSQGQVLLRPDLDEQFF.

This CDR3 reads CATSDWDLTGDTDTQYF. DNA of the CDR3: TGTGCCACCAGTGATTGGGACTTAACGGGAGACACAGATACGCAGTATTTT. V is TRBV24-1 and J is TRBJ2-3; D possibly corresponds to TRBD2 (6 bases). Germline V gene data show CDR1 as KGHDR and CDR2 as SFDVKD. This CDR3 has 17 residues. V was clipped by 2 bases and J by 2 bases, with 16 bases between them.

This chain links TRBV5-4 with TRBJ2-7, with 7 bases that match TRBD1. The CDR3 covers 14 residues. Germline V CDR1 and CDR2: SGHNT, YYREEE (reference sequence). V lost 3 bases, J lost 5 bases, and 8 bases stayed unmatched. This CDR3 reads CASSYQQGSDEQYF. DNA for the CDR3: TGTGCCAGCAGCTATCAACAGGGGTCCGACGAGCAGTACTTC.

This chain links TRBV14 with TRBJ2-5; D unresolved. Trimming took 1 base from V and 4 from J, leaving 4 bases between them. The CDR3 is 12 amino acids. Germline V gene data show CDR1 as SGHDN and CDR2 as FVKESK. The CDR3 DNA sequence: TGTGCCAGCAGCCAAGCGCGAGAGACCCAGTACTTC. This sequence encodes CASSQARETQYF.